This record covers a single T cell receptor beta chain. The target antigen is unknown. This entry is derived from a study of T-cell reconstitution after alpha-beta-depleted transplantation in children. Using unique molecular identifiers, the investigators prepared the TCRbeta library. TCRdb called the PCR reads again in MiXCR, with one record for every CDR3 protein. The repertoire holds 90,000 to 100,000 distinct CDR3 sequences, with 23% as singletons. General study points: At day 60, the high TCRbeta diversity found in some patients originated from recipient T cells and thymic progenitors that had survived. It was newly produced T cells that mostly accounted for T-cell counts and diversity one year after transplant. Reportedly, alpha-beta T cells present about two months post-transplant originated from several hundred expanded clones of graft origin.

The receptor comes from a boy aged 2-15 years with acute lymphoblastic leukemia, due to receive a stem cell transplant. Sequencing used PBMCs, obtained before TCRalphabeta/CD19-depleted stem cell transplant.

Here the CDR3 DNA reads TGTGCCAGCAGTCAATATACAAGGGATGGCTACACCTTC. It codes for CASSQYTRDGYTF. The rearrangement joins TRBV21-1 to TRBJ1-2. TRBV21-1 is shown as a pseudogene. This CDR3 contains 13 residues.